These T cell receptor beta chains were read from a single sample in a study of cytomegalovirus exposure and HLA in healthy donors. Profiling relied on immunoSEQ multiplex PCR, and the TCRdb table lists in-frame clones only, not all of them. The sample yields about 65,000 clones, less than 70% seen once. Sequences were obtained from PBMCs. These receptors were obtained from a man aged 25-40 years in good health and CMV-seronegative. Both conserved end residues are part of each CDR3. A D gene is named only where the DNA matches it firmly. The size field is filled for only some rows; it gives once, few, many or a size class.

TRBJ2-7,-,TRBV6-1,-,TGTGCCACCCGAGGTGGGGGGAGCTACGAGCAGTACTTC,CATRGGGSYEQYF
TRBJ2-5,-,TRBV5-1,-,TGCGCCAGCAGCTTGGCGCAGGGTCGAGAGACCCAGTACTTC,CASSLAQGRETQYF
TRBJ2-2,-,TRBV6-4,-,TGTGCCAGCAGTGACGGGGCAGGGTCTGACACCGGGGAGCTGTTTTTT,CASSDGAGSDTGELFF
TRBJ1-1,-,TRBV4-2,-,TGTGCCAGCAGCCAAGAGGGCAGGGGGAACACTGAAGCTTTCTTT,CASSQEGRGNTEAFF
TRBJ2-5,-,TRBV4-1,-,TGCGCCAGCAGCCAAGCCCTAGGGACCCAGTACTTC,CASSQALGTQYF
TRBJ2-1,-,TRBV30,TRBD2,TGTGCCGGATCGGGGGGGGTTCGATACAATGAGCAGTTCTTC,CAGSGGVRYNEQFF
TRBJ2-7,-,TRBV19,-,TGTGCCAGTAGCCCAAGAACAGGGCCCTACGAGCAGTACTTC,CASSPRTGPYEQYF
TRBJ2-1,-,TRBV6-5,TRBD2,TGTGCCAGCAGCATCGGACTAGCGGGGGCCTATGAGCAGTTCTTC,CASSIGLAGAYEQFF
TRBJ2-7,few,TRBV6-5,TRBD1,TGTGCCTCCTGGACAGGGGACCATCTTGAGCAGTACTTC,CASWTGDHLEQYF
TRBJ2-7,-,TRBV13,-,TGTGCCAGCACCCCCGGCGGCTTGGCCTACGAGCAGTACTTC,CASTPGGLAYEQYF
TRBJ2-5,-,TRBV5-1,-,TGCGCCAGCAGCTTGGGTCCCACGGAGGAGACCCAGTACTTC,CASSLGPTEETQYF
TRBJ2-2,-,TRBV18,TRBD1,TGTGCCAGCTCACCAGGCAGGGGGTACACCGGGGAGCTGTTTTTT,CASSPGRGYTGELFF
TRBJ1-4,once,TRBV2,-,TGTGCCAGCAGGGCTATCGACAGGACCCGTAATGAAAAACTGTTTTTT,CASRAIDRTRNEKLFF
TRBJ2-4,-,TRBV11-2,TRBD2,TGTGCCAGCAGTCCCGGGGGGAACAAAAACATTCAGTACTTC,CASSPGGNKNIQYF
TRBJ2-3,-,TRBV7-6,TRBD2,TGTGCCAGCAGCCCAGGACTAGCGGGGGGAGGGGATACGCAGTATTTT,CASSPGLAGGGDTQYF
TRBJ2-7,-,TRBV6-5,-,TGTGCCAGCAGTTACGGTTCATCGGCGGGATACGAGCAGTACTTC,CASSYGSSAGYEQYF
TRBJ1-2,-,TRBV6-4,-,TGTGCCAGCAGGCACACGGGAGAGGGCTATGGCTACACCTTC,CASRHTGEGYGYTF
TRBJ2-1,-,TRBV6-5,-,TGTGCCACGAGAGGGGGGGCCGCCTACAATGAGCAGTTCTTC,CATRGGAAYNEQFF
TRBJ2-7,-,TRBV30,TRBD2,TGTGCCTGGAGACTAGCGGGGGGCACGCGCGAGCAGTACTTC,CAWRLAGGTREQYF
TRBJ2-3,once,TRBV6-5,-,TGTGCCAGCAGCGGGGTAACAGATACGCAGTATTTT,CASSGVTDTQYF
TRBJ2-2,-,TRBV25-1,-,TGTGCCAGCAGTGATAAGGACAGTTTCACCGGGGAGCTGTTTTTT,CASSDKDSFTGELFF
TRBJ2-2,once,TRBV4-1,TRBD2,TGCGCCAGCAGCCAAGAAAGCGGGAGGACCGGGGAGCTGTTTTTT,CASSQESGRTGELFF
TRBJ1-6,few,TRBV6-1,TRBD1,TGTGCCAGCAGTGAACCGGGACAGGGCGATTCACCCCTCCACTTT,CASSEPGQGDSPLHF
TRBJ1-1,-,TRBV6-1,TRBD1,TGTGCCAGCAGTCCGGACAGGCTGAACACTGAAGCTTTCTTT,CASSPDRLNTEAFF
TRBJ1-5,-,TRBV7-6,-,TGTGCCAGCAGCTTAGGTCCAGGGTCGTATAGCAATCAGCCCCAGCATTTT,CASSLGPGSYSNQPQHF
TRBJ1-2,-,TRBV7-9,TRBD1,TGTGCCAGCAGCCTCCTTACAGGGGATGGCTACACCTTC,CASSLLTGDGYTF
TRBJ1-5,few,TRBV27,-,TGTGCCAGCAGTTTCTTCCGGGACACCCATCAGCCCCAGCATTTT,CASSFFRDTHQPQHF
TRBJ2-3,-,TRBV30,-,TGTGCCTGGAGTGGAGACACCGCCCGGAGCACAGATACGCAGTATTTT,CAWSGDTARSTDTQYF
TRBJ2-3,-,TRBV5-1,-,TGCGCCAGCAGCTTGGGATTAGCCACAGATACGCAGTATTTT,CASSLGLATDTQYF
TRBJ1-5,-,TRBV7-9,-,TGTGCCAGCAGCTTGGGGGGAACCAATCAGCCCCAGCATTTT,CASSLGGTNQPQHF
TRBJ2-1,-,TRBV29-1,TRBD1,TGCAGCGTTGCCGGGACAGGGGGCTCGAAAACCTACAATGAGCAGTTCTTC,CSVAGTGGSKTYNEQFF
TRBJ2-7,few,TRBV29-1,-,TGCAGCGTTCTCCTGGGGACACCAGCCTACGAGCAGTACTTC,CSVLLGTPAYEQYF
TRBJ1-4,-,TRBV19,-,TGTGCCAGCAGGACGGGGGAAAAACTGTTTTTT,CASRTGEKLFF
TRBJ2-3,-,TRBV5-1,-,TGCGCCAGCAGCTTGGGTGGGGGGGCAGGTGGCACAGATACGCAGTATTTT,CASSLGGGAGGTDTQYF
TRBJ2-7,few,TRBV29-1,-,TGCAGCGTTGAGTTGTCAGGGGCTTCCTACGAGCAGTACTTC,CSVELSGASYEQYF
TRBJ1-5,-,TRBV6-1,TRBD1,TGTGCCAGCTCGTTTGGGACAGGGAATATTCAGCCCCAGCATTTT,CASSFGTGNIQPQHF
TRBJ2-5,-,TRBV10-3,-,TGTGCCATCAGTGAGATGGAGATAGAGACCCAGTACTTC,CAISEMEIETQYF
TRBJ2-7,few,TRBV28,-,TGTGCCAGCAGCAATAGGGGAGGCCTGGGCGAGCAGTACTTC,CASSNRGGLGEQYF
TRBJ1-5,-,TRBV7-2,-,TGTGCCAGCAGCTTAGGCCCCCTCCTAGGTCAGCCCCAGCATTTT,CASSLGPLLGQPQHF
TRBJ2-2,-,TRBV7-9,-,TGTGCCAGCAGCCGAGTAAGGGAGGACACCGGGGAGCTGTTTTTT,CASSRVREDTGELFF
TRBJ2-6,-,TRBV5-1,-,TGCGCCAGCAGCTCGATTCAGGAGGCTGGGGCCAACGTCCTGACTTTC,CASSSIQEAGANVLTF
TRBJ1-2,-,TRBV15,-,TGTGCCACCAGCAGGGGAACAGGGCTTGGGTATGGCTACACCTTC,CATSRGTGLGYGYTF
TRBJ2-2,-,TRBV7-6,TRBD2,TGTGCCAGCAGCTTAAGAGGGAGGGGCACCGGGGAGCTGTTTTTT,CASSLRGRGTGELFF
TRBJ1-6,-,TRBV30,TRBD1,TGTGCCTGGATAGCGGGACAGGGCCATGGCCTCCACTTT,CAWIAGQGHGLHF
TRBJ2-2,-,TRBV27,TRBD1,TGTGCCAGCAGTACAGGGGGCACCGGGGAGCTGTTTTTT,CASSTGGTGELFF
TRBJ1-6,-,TRBV7-2,TRBD1,TGTGCCAGCAGCCTACAGGGGTGGGTACCCCTCCACTTT,CASSLQGWVPLHF
TRBJ1-1,-,TRBV4-2,-,TGTGCCAGCAGCCAAGGGGCAGGCGCGACCACTGAAGCTTTCTTT,CASSQGAGATTEAFF
TRBJ2-1,-,TRBV6-5,-,TGTGCCAGCAGTCACGAGCCCCCTGCTATGAATGAGCAGTTCTTC,CASSHEPPAMNEQFF
TRBJ2-7,few,TRBV7-6,-,TGTGCCAGCAGCCTTGGAGAGTTATACGAGCAGTACTTC,CASSLGELYEQYF
TRBJ2-5,-,TRBV5-1,TRBD2,TGCGCCAGCAGCAGACGGAGTAGCGGGGGCAGTGCGGAGACCCAGTACTTC,CASSRRSSGGSAETQYF
TRBJ1-1,-,TRBV2,-,TGTGCCAGCAGGTACACAGAGTACACTGAAGCTTTCTTT,CASRYTEYTEAFF
TRBJ1-4,-,TRBV14,-,TGTGCCAGCAGCCCTCACAGGCGAAATAATGAAAAACTGTTTTTT,CASSPHRRNNEKLFF
TRBJ2-1,-,TRBV14,-,TGTGCCAGCAGCCAAGATCCACAGGGATACCTCTCCTACAATGAGCAGTTCTTC,CASSQDPQGYLSYNEQFF